A selection of T cell receptor beta chains follows, all from one sample in a study of Ad26.COV2.S vaccination and SARS-CoV-2 variants. Generated by immunoSEQ multiplex PCR, the TCRdb table keeps only in-frame clones and is missing some. In the table there are around 300,000 clones, less than 90% of which are singletons. Sequencing used peripheral blood, obtained in a trial of Ad26.COV2.S vaccine versus placebo. The receptors originated from a person aged 18-65 years who received the Ad26.COV2.S COVID-19 vaccine or a placebo. Both conserved end residues are part of each CDR3. The D gene is left open where the match is weak. Clone size is given for some rows only: seen once, a few or many times, or a class if the clone is expanded.

V: TRBV27
D: NA
size: few
J: TRBJ1-5
DNA: TGTGCCAGCAGTTTGGAAGGGGTAGGGCAGCCCCAGCATTTT
CDR3: CASSLEGVGQPQHF

V: TRBV18
D: NA
size: NA
J: TRBJ1-1
DNA: TGTGCCAGCTCACAGGCCCCGGAGGGGTCTGAAGCTTTCTTT
CDR3: CASSQAPEGSEAFF

V: TRBV5-8
D: NA
size: NA
J: TRBJ1-1
DNA: TGTGCCAGCAGTCTAACATACGGCACTGAAGCTTTCTTT
CDR3: CASSLTYGTEAFF

V: TRBV2
D: TRBD1
size: NA
J: TRBJ1-6
DNA: TGTGCCAGCAGTGAAGCGGGACAGGCCCATTCACCCCTCCACTTT
CDR3: CASSEAGQAHSPLHF

V: TRBV6-6
D: NA
size: NA
J: TRBJ2-7
DNA: TGTGCCAGCAGGAGAAGGGACGGGGGAACGTACTTC
CDR3: CASRRRDGGTYF

V: TRBV7-9
D: TRBD2
size: NA
J: TRBJ2-2
DNA: TGTGCCAGCAGCTGGACTAGCGGGATAGTCGCCGCCGGGGAGCTGTTTTTT
CDR3: CASSWTSGIVAAGELFF

V: TRBV6-4
D: NA
size: NA
J: TRBJ2-7
DNA: TGTGCCAGCAGTGCCCAATCTCCGGGAGAATCCTACGAGCAGTACTTC
CDR3: CASSAQSPGESYEQYF

V: TRBV19
D: NA
size: NA
J: TRBJ2-2
DNA: TGTGCCAGTAGTATTATTCTGGCAGCGAACACCGGGGAGCTGTTTTTT
CDR3: CASSIILAANTGELFF

V: TRBV19
D: NA
size: NA
J: TRBJ1-6
DNA: TGTGCCAGTAGTATAGGACACACGAATTCACCCCTCCACTTT
CDR3: CASSIGHTNSPLHF

V: TRBV27
D: NA
size: NA
J: TRBJ2-7
DNA: TGTGCCAGCAGTTTATCTGGTGGAGAGCAGTACTTC
CDR3: CASSLSGGEQYF

V: TRBV7-9
D: NA
size: NA
J: TRBJ2-7
DNA: TGTGCCAGCAGCTTACTTACCGCAACCTACGAGCAGTACTTC
CDR3: CASSLLTATYEQYF

V: TRBV30
D: NA
size: NA
J: TRBJ2-5
DNA: TGTGCCTGGAGTGTACGATTAGGTATTCAAGAGACCCAGTACTTC
CDR3: CAWSVRLGIQETQYF

V: TRBV13
D: TRBD1
size: NA
J: TRBJ2-7
DNA: TGTGCCAGCAGCTGGGGGACAGGTACGGGCGAGCAGTACTTC
CDR3: CASSWGTGTGEQYF

V: TRBV2
D: TRBD1
size: NA
J: TRBJ2-7
DNA: TGTGCCAGCAGTACCGGGACAGAGTTTCGGGAGCAGTACTTC
CDR3: CASSTGTEFREQYF

V: TRBV5-4
D: NA
size: NA
J: TRBJ2-7
DNA: TGTGCCAGCAGCGGTAAACGCCAGGGGAGCGGGTCCACCTACGAGCAGTACTTC
CDR3: CASSGKRQGSGSTYEQYF

V: TRBV28
D: TRBD1
size: NA
J: TRBJ1-1
DNA: TGTGCCAGCAGGGGAAGACAGGGGAACACTGAAGCTTTCTTT
CDR3: CASRGRQGNTEAFF

V: TRBV19
D: NA
size: NA
J: TRBJ2-4
DNA: TGTGCCAGTAGTATCAACCCGACGAGCGGGAACATTCAGTACTTC
CDR3: CASSINPTSGNIQYF

V: TRBV11-3
D: TRBD2
size: NA
J: TRBJ2-1
DNA: TGTGCCAGCAGCTTCAGCGGGAGGTCCTCCTACAATGAGCAGTTCTTC
CDR3: CASSFSGRSSYNEQFF

V: TRBV24-1
D: TRBD2
size: once
J: TRBJ2-1
DNA: TGTGCCACCAGTCCCAGCGGGGGCTCCTACAATGAGCAGTTCTTC
CDR3: CATSPSGGSYNEQFF

V: TRBV27
D: NA
size: NA
J: TRBJ1-2
DNA: TGTGCCAGCAGTTCCTCCGGAGTTGCTAACTATGGCTACACCTTC
CDR3: CASSSSGVANYGYTF

V: TRBV5-1
D: TRBD1
size: NA
J: TRBJ2-2
DNA: TGCGCCAGCTCCCGGGACAGGGGGAACACCGGGGAGCTGTTTTTT
CDR3: CASSRDRGNTGELFF

V: TRBV19
D: NA
size: NA
J: TRBJ2-3
DNA: TGTGCCAGTAGCCGAGAGGGCACAGATACGCAGTATTTT
CDR3: CASSREGTDTQYF

V: TRBV7-2
D: NA
size: NA
J: TRBJ2-7
DNA: TGTGCCAGCAGTCAATTGACAAGTTACGAGCAGTACTTC
CDR3: CASSQLTSYEQYF

V: TRBV2
D: NA
size: NA
J: TRBJ2-2
DNA: TGTGCCAGCAGTGGGCTAGCGCCCGGGGAGCTGTTTTTT
CDR3: CASSGLAPGELFF

V: TRBV4-3
D: NA
size: many
J: TRBJ2-1
DNA: TGCGCCAGCAGCGCCAAGACGTCAGGATCCTCCTACAATGAGCAGTTCTTC
CDR3: CASSAKTSGSSYNEQFF

V: TRBV11-2
D: NA
size: NA
J: TRBJ1-3
DNA: TGTGCCAGCAGCTCCCACCAGAAGCGGGGAACCCGATCTGGAAACACCATATATTTT
CDR3: CASSSHQKRGTRSGNTIYF

V: TRBV10-3
D: TRBD1
size: once
J: TRBJ1-4
DNA: TGTGCCATCAGTGAGAGGACAGGGACTGAAAAACTGTTTTTT
CDR3: CAISERTGTEKLFF

V: TRBV3-1/TRBV3-2
D: TRBD1
size: NA
J: TRBJ1-4
DNA: TGTGCCAGCAGCATATCGTGGCAGGGGGCTAATGAAAAACTGTTTTTT
CDR3: CASSISWQGANEKLFF

V: TRBV10-3
D: TRBD2
size: NA
J: TRBJ2-7
DNA: TGTGCCATCAGTGAGGACCGAGCGGGAGGACGGCACGAGCAGTACTTC
CDR3: CAISEDRAGGRHEQYF

V: TRBV21-1
D: NA
size: NA
J: TRBJ2-1
DNA: TGTGCCAGCAGACTCCCGACGGCGGGGGGGCCATTCTTC
CDR3: CASRLPTAGGPFF

V: TRBV19
D: NA
size: NA
J: TRBJ1-5
DNA: TGTGCCAGTACACAAACACTCCTTAGCAATCAGCCCCAGCATTTT
CDR3: CASTQTLLSNQPQHF

V: TRBV29-1
D: NA
size: NA
J: TRBJ1-1
DNA: TGCAGCGTTGAAGAAAGGATAGCTTTCTTT
CDR3: CSVEERIAFF

V: TRBV7-9
D: TRBD2
size: NA
J: TRBJ2-3
DNA: TGTGCCAGCAGCCCCCGGATAGCGGGTTCAGAAGATACGCAGTATTTT
CDR3: CASSPRIAGSEDTQYF

V: TRBV19
D: NA
size: NA
J: TRBJ1-5
DNA: TGTGCCAGTAGTAGCGGTCAGCCCCAGCATTTT
CDR3: CASSSGQPQHF

V: TRBV10-3
D: TRBD1
size: NA
J: TRBJ2-7
DNA: TGTGCCATCAGCCCCCATGAGGACAGGGCCTACGAGCAGTACTTC
CDR3: CAISPHEDRAYEQYF

V: TRBV2
D: NA
size: NA
J: TRBJ1-6
DNA: TGTGCCAGCAGCGGCAGGGAGAATTCACCCCTCCACTTT
CDR3: CASSGRENSPLHF

V: TRBV7-6
D: NA
size: NA
J: TRBJ1-4
DNA: TGTGCCAGCAGCCCCCGCCCTCTAGGGGAAAAACTGTTTTTT
CDR3: CASSPRPLGEKLFF

V: TRBV28
D: NA
size: NA
J: TRBJ1-2
DNA: TGTGCCAGCAGTCCGGACCTTAACTATGGCTACACCTTC
CDR3: CASSPDLNYGYTF

V: TRBV28
D: NA
size: NA
J: TRBJ2-1
DNA: TGTGCCAGCAGTCGGAACGACAGGGAGCAGTTCTTC
CDR3: CASSRNDREQFF

V: TRBV4-2
D: NA
size: NA
J: TRBJ1-6
DNA: TGTGCCAGCAGCCAAGATGCCGGGGAACCACCCCTCCACTTT
CDR3: CASSQDAGEPPLHF

V: TRBV5-1
D: NA
size: NA
J: TRBJ2-5
DNA: TGCGCCAGCAGCTTGGAAGCGAACCAAGAGACCCAGTACTTC
CDR3: CASSLEANQETQYF

V: TRBV24-1
D: TRBD1
size: NA
J: TRBJ2-1
DNA: TGTGCCACCAGTGATTTTGGGACAGTGCAGTTCTTC
CDR3: CATSDFGTVQFF

V: TRBV30
D: NA
size: once
J: TRBJ2-1
DNA: TGTGCCTGGAGTGTATATAGGGGGATGTCGTCAAATGAGCAGTTCTTC
CDR3: CAWSVYRGMSSNEQFF

V: TRBV30
D: NA
size: NA
J: TRBJ2-7
DNA: TGTGCGGTGGAGGAGGGGGCCAGCAGGTCCTACGAGCAGTACTTC
CDR3: CAVEEGASRSYEQYF

V: TRBV19
D: NA
size: NA
J: TRBJ2-7
DNA: TGTGCCAGTAGTATCTCGAACACCCAACTGGAGGGCGAGCAGTACTTC
CDR3: CASSISNTQLEGEQYF

V: TRBV7-9
D: TRBD1
size: NA
J: TRBJ2-2
DNA: TGTGCCAGCAGCTTAGCTGGACAGGGATACACCGGGGAGCTGTTTTTT
CDR3: CASSLAGQGYTGELFF

V: TRBV11-2
D: TRBD1
size: NA
J: TRBJ1-3
DNA: TGTGCCAGCAGCCCTAACAGGGGGGTGAAGACTGGAAACACCATATATTTT
CDR3: CASSPNRGVKTGNTIYF

V: TRBV21-1
D: NA
size: NA
J: TRBJ2-7
DNA: TGTGCCAGCAGCAAAGCGCGGGGACAGGTCCGTCTTGAGCAGTACTTC
CDR3: CASSKARGQVRLEQYF